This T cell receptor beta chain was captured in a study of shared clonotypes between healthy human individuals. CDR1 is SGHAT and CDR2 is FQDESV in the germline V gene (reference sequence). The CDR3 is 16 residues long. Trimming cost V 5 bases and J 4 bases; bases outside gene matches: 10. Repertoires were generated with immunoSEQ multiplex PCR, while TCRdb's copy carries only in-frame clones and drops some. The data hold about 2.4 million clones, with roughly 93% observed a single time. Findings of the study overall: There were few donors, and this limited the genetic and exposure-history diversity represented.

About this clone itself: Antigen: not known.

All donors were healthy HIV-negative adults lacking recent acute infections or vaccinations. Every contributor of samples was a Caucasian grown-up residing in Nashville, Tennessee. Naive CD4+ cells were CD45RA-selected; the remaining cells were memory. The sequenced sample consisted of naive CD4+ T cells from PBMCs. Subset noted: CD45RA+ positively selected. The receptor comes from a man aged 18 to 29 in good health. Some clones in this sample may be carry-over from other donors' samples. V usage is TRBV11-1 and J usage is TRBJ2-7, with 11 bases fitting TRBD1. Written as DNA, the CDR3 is TGTGCCAGCAGCCCTCGGGACAGGGGGTTTGGTTACGAGCAGTACTTC. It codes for CASSPRDRGFGYEQYF.